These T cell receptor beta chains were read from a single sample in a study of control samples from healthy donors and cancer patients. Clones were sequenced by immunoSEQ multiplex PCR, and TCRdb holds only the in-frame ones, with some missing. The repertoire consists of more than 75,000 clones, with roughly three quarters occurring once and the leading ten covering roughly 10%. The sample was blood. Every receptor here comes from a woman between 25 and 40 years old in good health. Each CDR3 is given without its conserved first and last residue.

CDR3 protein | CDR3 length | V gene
ASRHGQGNGYT | 11 | TRBV5-1
ASSLLDTQY | 9 | TRBV12-3/TRBV12-4
ASSLRDRGSGNTIY | 14 | TRBV5-4
ASQGSGTGSYGYT | 13 | TRBV28
ASSLGQGAIYGYT | 13 | TRBV5-1
ASSQEAGSPGNEQF | 14 | TRBV4-3
ASTLAGKLRNTIY | 13 | TRBV21-1
ASGHRGGGYT | 10 | TRBV19
ASSGRTSGGQDTQY | 14 | TRBV6-1
ASSQEGGLGREQY | 13 | TRBV4-1
ASSPSGGAYEQY | 12 | TRBV27
ATSKTGSSYNEQF | 13 | TRBV24-1
ASSSQWYNSPLH | 12 | TRBV7-2
ASSYLRKDGYT | 11 | TRBV6-2/TRBV6-3
AWSVLDRGIQEQF | 13 | TRBV30
ASSPPRSETQY | 11 | TRBV9
ASSQGSAGNGYT | 12 | TRBV3-1/TRBV3-2
ASSQEQGSSYEQY | 13 | TRBV4-2
ATRTVYGYT | 9 | TRBV6-5
ASSLELGGSYEQY | 13 | TRBV7-6
ASRSNTGELF | 10 | TRBV7-7
ASSFRRHSTDTQY | 13 | TRBV11-1
ASSYGRFDQPQH | 12 | TRBV6-5
ASSVDLGPDTQY | 12 | TRBV9
ASSRQGSGANVLT | 13 | TRBV7-9
ASSLVATGTSPLH | 13 | TRBV5-6
ASKNPAGYNEQF | 12 | TRBV6-5
SGGEGFFQPQH | 11 | TRBV29-1
ASSLLEGNTEAF | 12 | TRBV7-2